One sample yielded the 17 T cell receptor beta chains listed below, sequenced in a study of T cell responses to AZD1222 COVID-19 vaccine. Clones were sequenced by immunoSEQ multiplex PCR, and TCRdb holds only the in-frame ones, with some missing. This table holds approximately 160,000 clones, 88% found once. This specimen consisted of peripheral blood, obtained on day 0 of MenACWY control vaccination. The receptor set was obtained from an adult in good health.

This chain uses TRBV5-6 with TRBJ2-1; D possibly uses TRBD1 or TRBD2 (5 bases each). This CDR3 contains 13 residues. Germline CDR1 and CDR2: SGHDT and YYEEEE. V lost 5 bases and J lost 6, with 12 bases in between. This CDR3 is CASRAGTPNEQFF. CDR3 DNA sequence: TGTGCCAGCAGGGCAGGGACCCCCAATGAGCAGTTCTTC.

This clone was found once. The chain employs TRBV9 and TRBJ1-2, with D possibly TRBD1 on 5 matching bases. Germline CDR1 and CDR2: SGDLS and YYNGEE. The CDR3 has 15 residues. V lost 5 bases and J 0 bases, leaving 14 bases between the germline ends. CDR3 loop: CASSSTGATNYGYTF. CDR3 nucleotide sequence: TGTGCCAGCAGTTCCACCGGGGCGACTAACTATGGCTACACCTTC.

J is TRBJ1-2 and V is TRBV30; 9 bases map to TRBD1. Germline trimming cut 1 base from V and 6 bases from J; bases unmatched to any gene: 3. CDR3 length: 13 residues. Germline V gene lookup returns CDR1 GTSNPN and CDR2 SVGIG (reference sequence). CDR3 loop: CAWSARTGDGYTF. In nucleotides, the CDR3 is TGTGCCTGGAGTGCCCGGACAGGGGATGGCTACACCTTC.

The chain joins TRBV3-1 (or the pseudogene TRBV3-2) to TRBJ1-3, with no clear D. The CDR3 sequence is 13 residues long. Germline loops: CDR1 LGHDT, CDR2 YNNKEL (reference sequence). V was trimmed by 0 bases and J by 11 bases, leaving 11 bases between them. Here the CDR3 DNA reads TGTGCCAGCAGCCAAGATCTGGCGGGTGCCATATATTTT. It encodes CASSQDLAGAIYF.

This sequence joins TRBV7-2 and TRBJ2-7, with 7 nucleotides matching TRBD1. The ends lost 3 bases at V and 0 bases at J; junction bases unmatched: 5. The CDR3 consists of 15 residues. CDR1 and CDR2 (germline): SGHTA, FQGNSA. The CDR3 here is CASSLQGVSSYEQYF. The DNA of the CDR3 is TGTGCCAGCAGCTTGCAGGGGGTAAGCTCCTACGAGCAGTACTTC.

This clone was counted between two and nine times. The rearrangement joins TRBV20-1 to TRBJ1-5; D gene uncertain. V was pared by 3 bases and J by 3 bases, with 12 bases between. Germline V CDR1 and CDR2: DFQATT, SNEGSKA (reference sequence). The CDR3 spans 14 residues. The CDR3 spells CSASEQRFNQPQHF. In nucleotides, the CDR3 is TGCAGTGCTAGTGAACAGAGGTTCAATCAGCCCCAGCATTTT.

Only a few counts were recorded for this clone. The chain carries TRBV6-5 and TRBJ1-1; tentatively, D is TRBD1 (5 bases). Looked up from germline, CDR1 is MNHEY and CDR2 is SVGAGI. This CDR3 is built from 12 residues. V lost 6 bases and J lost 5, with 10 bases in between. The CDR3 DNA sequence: TGTGCCAGCAGGGGTTGGGGGACTGAAGCTTTCTTT. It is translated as CASRGWGTEAFF.

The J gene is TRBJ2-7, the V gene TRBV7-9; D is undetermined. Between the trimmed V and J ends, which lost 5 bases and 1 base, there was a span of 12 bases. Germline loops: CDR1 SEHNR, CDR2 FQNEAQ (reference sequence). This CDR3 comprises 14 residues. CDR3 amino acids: CASSPGGVSYEQYF. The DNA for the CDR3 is TGTGCCAGCAGCCCAGGTGGAGTATCCTACGAGCAGTACTTC.

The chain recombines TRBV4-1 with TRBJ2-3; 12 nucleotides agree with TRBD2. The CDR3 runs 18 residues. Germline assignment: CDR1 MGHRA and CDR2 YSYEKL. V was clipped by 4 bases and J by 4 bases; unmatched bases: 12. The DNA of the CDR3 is TGCGCCAGCAGCCGGAAGCCAAGGACTAGCGGGGAAGCAGATACGCAGTATTTT. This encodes CASSRKPRTSGEADTQYF.

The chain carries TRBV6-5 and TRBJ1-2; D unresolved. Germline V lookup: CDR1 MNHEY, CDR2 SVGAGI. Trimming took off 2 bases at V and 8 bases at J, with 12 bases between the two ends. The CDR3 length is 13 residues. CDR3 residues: CASSYTKRAGYTF. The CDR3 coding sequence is TGTGCCAGCAGTTACACGAAACGGGCCGGCTACACCTTC.

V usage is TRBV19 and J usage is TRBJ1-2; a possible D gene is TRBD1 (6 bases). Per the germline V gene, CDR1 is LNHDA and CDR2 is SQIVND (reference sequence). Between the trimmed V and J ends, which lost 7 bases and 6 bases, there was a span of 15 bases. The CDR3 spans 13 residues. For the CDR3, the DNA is TGTGCCAGTATCGGAGACAGGTACGATGGCTACACCTTC. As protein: CASIGDRYDGYTF.

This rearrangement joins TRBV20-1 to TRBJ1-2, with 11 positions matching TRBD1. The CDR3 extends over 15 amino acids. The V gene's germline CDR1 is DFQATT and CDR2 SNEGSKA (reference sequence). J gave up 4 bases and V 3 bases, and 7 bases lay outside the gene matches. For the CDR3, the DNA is TGCAGTGCTAGTATCAGGACAGGGGGCCCCTATGGCTACACCTTC. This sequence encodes CSASIRTGGPYGYTF.

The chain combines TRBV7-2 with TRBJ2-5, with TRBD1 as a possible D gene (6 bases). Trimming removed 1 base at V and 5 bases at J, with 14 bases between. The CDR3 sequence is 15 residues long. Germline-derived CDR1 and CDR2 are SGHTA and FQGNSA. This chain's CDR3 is CASSLDQGRWETQYF. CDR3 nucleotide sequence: TGTGCCAGCAGCTTAGATCAGGGGCGATGGGAGACCCAGTACTTC.

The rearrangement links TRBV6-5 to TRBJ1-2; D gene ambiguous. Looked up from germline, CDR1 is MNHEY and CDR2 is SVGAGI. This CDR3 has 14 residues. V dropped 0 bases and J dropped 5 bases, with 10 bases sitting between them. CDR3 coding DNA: TGTGCCAGCAGTTACTCCCCGGCTGCTTATGGCTACACCTTC. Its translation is CASSYSPAAYGYTF.

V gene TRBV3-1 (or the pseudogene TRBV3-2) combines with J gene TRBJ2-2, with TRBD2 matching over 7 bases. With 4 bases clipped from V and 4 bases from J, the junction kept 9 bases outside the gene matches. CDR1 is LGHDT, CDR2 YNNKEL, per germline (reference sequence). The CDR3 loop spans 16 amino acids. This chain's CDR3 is CASSRGAGVGTGELFF. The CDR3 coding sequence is TGTGCCAGCAGCCGCGGTGCGGGGGTTGGCACCGGGGAGCTGTTTTTT.

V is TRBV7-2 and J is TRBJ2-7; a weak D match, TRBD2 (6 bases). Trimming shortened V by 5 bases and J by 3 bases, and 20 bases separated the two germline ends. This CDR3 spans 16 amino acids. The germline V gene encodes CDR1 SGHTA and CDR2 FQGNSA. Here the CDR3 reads CASSPGGTRRNYEQYF. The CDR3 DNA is TGTGCCAGCAGCCCAGGAGGGACTCGAAGAAACTACGAGCAGTACTTC.

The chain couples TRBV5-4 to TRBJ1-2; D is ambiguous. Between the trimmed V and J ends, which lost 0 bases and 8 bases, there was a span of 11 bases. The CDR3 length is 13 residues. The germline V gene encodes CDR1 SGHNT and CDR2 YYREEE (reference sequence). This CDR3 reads CASSLGQLPGYTF. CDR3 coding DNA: TGTGCCAGCAGCTTGGGCCAGCTTCCGGGCTACACCTTC.